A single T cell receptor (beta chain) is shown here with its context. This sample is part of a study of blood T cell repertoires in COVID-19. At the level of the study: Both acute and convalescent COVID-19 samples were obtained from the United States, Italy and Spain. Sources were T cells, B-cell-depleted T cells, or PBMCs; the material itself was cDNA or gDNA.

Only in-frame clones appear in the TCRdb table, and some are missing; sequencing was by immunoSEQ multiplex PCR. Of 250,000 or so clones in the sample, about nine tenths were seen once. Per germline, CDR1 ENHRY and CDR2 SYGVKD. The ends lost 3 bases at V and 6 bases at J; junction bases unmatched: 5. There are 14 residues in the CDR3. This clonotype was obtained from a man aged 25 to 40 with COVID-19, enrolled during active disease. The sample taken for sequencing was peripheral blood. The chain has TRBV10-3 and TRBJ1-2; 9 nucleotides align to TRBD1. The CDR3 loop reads CAISDQGQGDGYTF. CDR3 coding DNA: TGTGCCATCAGTGATCAGGGACAGGGAGATGGCTACACCTTC.